This entry lists 2 T cell receptor beta chains sequenced from one sample in a study of cytomegalovirus exposure and HLA in healthy donors. PCR amplification relied on 60 Vbeta primers (plus 13 Jbeta primers). The table came from immunoSEQ multiplex PCR; TCRdb's copy has only in-frame clones and leaves some out. This table has about 190,000 clones, about four fifths appearing once. Sequences were obtained from PBMCs. All receptors come from a man aged 18 to 35 in good health and CMV-seronegative.

This rearrangement joins TRBV5-8 to TRBJ2-1; TRBD2 is a possible D gene (6 bases). This CDR3 has 15 residues. Trimming cost V 2 bases and J 4 bases, with 13 bases left between them. CDR1 and CDR2 from the germline V gene are SGHTS and YDEGEE. The CDR3 loop reads CASSLGLSTYNEQFF. CDR3 bases: TGTGCCAGCAGCTTAGGACTATCTACTTACAATGAGCAGTTCTTC.

The chain has TRBV29-1 and TRBJ1-1, with TRBD1 identical over 8 bases. CDR1 is SQVTM, CDR2 ANQGSEA, per germline. V gave up 2 bases and J gave up 4 bases; unmatched junction bases: 3. This CDR3 is built from 13 residues. The CDR3, as DNA: TGCAGCGTTGAACAGGGGGCAGGCACTGAAGCTTTCTTT. This encodes CSVEQGAGTEAFF.